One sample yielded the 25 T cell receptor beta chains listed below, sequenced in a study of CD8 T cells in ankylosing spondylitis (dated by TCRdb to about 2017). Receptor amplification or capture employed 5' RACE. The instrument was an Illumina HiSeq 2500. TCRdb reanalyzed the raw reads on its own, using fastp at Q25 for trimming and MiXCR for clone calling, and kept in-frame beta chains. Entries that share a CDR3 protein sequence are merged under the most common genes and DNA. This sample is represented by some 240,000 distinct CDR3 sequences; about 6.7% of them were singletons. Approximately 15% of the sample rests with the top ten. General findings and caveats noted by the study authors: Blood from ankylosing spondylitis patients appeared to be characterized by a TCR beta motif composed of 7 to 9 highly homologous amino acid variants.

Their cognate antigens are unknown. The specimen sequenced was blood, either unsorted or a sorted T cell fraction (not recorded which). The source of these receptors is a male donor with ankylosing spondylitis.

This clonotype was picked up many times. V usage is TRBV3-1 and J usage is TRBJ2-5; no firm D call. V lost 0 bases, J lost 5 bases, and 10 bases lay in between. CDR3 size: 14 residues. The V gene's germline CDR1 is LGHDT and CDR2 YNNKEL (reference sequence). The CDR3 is CASSQEEFWETQYF. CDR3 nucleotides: TGTGCCAGCAGCCAAGAGGAGTTTTGGGAGACCCAGTACTTC.

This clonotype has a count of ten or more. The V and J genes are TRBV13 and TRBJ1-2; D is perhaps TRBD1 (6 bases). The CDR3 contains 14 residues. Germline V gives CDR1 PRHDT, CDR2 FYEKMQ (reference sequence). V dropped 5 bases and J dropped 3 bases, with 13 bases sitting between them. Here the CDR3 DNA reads TGTGCCAGCAGCGCGAGGGGGTCCGACTATGGCTACACCTTC. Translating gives CASSARGSDYGYTF. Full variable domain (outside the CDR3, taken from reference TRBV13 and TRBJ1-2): AAGVIQSPRHLIKEKRETATLKCYPIPRHDTVYWYQQGPGQDPQFLISFYEKMQSDKGSIPDRFSAQQFSDYHSELNMSSLELGDSALYFCASSARGSDYGYTFGSGTRLTVV.

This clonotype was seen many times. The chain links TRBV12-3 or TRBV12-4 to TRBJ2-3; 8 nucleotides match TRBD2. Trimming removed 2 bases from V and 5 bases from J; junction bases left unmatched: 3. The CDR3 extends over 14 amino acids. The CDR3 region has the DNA TGTGCCAGCAGTTTACAGCGGGGGTTAGATACGCAGTATTTT. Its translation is CASSLQRGLDTQYF.

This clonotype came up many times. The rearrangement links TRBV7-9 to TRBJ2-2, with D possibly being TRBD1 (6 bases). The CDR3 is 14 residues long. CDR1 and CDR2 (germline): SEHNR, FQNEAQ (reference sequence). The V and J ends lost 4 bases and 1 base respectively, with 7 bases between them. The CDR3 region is CASSWTVNTGELFF. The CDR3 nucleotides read TGTGCCAGCAGCTGGACAGTGAACACCGGGGAGCTGTTTTTT.

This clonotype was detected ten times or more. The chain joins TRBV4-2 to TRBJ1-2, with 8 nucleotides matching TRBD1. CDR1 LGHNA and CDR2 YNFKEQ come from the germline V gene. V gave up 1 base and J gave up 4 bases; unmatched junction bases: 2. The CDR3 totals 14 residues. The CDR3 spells CASSQVDRGYGYTF. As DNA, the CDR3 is TGTGCCAGCAGCCAAGTCGACAGGGGCTATGGCTACACCTTC.

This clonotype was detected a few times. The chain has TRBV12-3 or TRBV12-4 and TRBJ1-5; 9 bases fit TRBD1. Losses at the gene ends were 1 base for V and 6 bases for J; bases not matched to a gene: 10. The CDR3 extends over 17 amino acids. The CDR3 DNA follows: TGTGCCAGCAGTTTAGGTGGGACAGGGAGTTTAAGTCAGCCCCAGCATTTT. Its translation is CASSLGGTGSLSQPQHF.

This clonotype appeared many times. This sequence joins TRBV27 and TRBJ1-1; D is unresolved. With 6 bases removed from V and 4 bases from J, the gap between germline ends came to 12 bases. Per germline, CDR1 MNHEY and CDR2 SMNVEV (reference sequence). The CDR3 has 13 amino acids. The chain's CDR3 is CASRSLLSTEAFF. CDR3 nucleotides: TGTGCCAGCAGGTCCCTTTTGAGCACTGAAGCTTTCTTT.

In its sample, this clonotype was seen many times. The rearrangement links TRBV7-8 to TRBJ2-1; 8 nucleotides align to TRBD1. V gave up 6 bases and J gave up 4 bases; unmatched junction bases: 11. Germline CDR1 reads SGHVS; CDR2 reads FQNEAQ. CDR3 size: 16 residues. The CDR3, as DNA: TGTGCCAGCAGTTCCCCGGGCAGGGGGCTGTACAATGAGCAGTTCTTC. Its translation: CASSSPGRGLYNEQFF.

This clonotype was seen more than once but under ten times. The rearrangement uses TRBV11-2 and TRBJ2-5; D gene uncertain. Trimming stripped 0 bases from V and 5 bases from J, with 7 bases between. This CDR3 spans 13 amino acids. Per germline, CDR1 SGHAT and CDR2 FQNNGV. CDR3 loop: CASSLEVWETQYF. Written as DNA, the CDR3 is TGTGCCAGCAGCTTAGAGGTTTGGGAGACCCAGTACTTC. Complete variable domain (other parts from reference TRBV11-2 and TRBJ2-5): EAGVAQSPRYKIIEKRQSVAFWCNPISGHATLYWYQQILGQGPKLLIQFQNNGVVDDSQLPKDRFSAERLKGVDSTLKIQPAKLEDSAVYLCASSLEVWETQYFGPGTRLLVL.

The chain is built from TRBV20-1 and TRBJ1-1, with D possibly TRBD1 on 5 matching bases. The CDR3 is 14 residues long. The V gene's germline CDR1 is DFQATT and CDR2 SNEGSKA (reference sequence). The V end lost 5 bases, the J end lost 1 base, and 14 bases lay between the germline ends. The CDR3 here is CSAGFWGRNTEAFF. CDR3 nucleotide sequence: TGCAGTGCTGGGTTCTGGGGCCGGAACACTGAAGCTTTCTTT.

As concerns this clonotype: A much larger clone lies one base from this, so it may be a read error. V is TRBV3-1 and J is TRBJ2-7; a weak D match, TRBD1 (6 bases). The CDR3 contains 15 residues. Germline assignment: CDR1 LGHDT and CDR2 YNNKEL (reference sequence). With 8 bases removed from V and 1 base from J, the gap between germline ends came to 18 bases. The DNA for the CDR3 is TGTGCCAGCTGCTCCCGGGACACAGCTTCCTACGAGCAGTACTTC. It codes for CASCSRDTASYEQYF.

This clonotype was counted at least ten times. DNA for the CDR3: TGTGCCAGCAGCGTAGAAACAGCAGATCCTAGTAACTATGGCTACACCTTC. This codes for CASSVETADPSNYGYTF. This sequence joins TRBV9 and TRBJ1-2, with D hard to call. Germline lookup yields CDR1 SGDLS and CDR2 YYNGEE. V lost 0 bases, J lost 1 base, and 16 bases lay in between. The CDR3 spans 17 residues.

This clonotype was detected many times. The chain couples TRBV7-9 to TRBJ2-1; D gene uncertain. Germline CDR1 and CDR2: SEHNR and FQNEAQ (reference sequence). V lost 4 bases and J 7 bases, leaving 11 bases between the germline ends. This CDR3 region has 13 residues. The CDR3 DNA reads TGTGCCAGCAGCTGGACGCTTCAGAATGAGCAGTTCTTC. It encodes CASSWTLQNEQFF.

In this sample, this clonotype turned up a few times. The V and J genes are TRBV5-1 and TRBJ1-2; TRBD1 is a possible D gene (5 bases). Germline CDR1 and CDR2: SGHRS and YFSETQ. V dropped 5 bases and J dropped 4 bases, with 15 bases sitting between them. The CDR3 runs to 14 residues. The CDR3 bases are TGCGCCAGCAGGGTCCCCGACAGTGGCTATGGCTACACCTTC. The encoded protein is CASRVPDSGYGYTF.

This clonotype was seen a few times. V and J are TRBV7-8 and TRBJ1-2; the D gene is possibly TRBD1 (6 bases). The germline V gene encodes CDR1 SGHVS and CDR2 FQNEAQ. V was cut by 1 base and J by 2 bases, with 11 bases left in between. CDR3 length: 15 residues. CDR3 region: CASSLGGRLNYGYTF. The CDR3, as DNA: TGTGCCAGCAGCTTAGGGGGGCGCTTAAACTATGGCTACACCTTC.

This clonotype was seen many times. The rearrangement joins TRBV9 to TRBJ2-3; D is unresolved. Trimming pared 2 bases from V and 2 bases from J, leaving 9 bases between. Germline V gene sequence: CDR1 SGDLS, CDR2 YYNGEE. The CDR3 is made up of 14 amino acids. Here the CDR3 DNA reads TGTGCCAGCAGCGTCCCCGATCCCACAGATACGCAGTATTTT. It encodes CASSVPDPTDTQYF.

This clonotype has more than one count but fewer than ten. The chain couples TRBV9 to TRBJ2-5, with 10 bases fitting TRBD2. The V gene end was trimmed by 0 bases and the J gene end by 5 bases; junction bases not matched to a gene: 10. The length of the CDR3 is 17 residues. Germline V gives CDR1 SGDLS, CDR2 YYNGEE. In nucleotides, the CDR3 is TGTGCCAGCAGCGTAGGTCCGGCTAGCGGGAGCGGCGAGACCCAGTACTTC. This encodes CASSVGPASGSGETQYF.

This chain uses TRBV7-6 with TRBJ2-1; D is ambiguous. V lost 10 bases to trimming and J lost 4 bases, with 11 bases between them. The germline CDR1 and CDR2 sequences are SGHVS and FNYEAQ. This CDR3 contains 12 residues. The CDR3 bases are TGTGCCACGGGCAGTACGTACAATGAGCAGTTCTTC. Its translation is CATGSTYNEQFF.

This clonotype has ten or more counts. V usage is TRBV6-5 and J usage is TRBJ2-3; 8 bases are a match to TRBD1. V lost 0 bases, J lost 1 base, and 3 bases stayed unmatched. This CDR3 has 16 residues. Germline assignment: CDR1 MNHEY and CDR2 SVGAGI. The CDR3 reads CASSYSKGQGTDTQYF. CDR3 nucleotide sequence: TGTGCCAGCAGTTACTCGAAGGGACAGGGCACAGATACGCAGTATTTT.

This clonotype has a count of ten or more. CDR3 sequence reads: CASSSLHEQYF. The CDR3 DNA reads as TGTGCCAGCAGCTCTCTACACGAGCAGTACTTC. The chain combines TRBV7-8 with TRBJ2-7; unclear D gene. The length of the CDR3 is 11 residues. With 4 bases removed from V and 5 bases from J, the gap between germline ends came to 6 bases. The germline V gene has CDR1 SGHVS and CDR2 FQNEAQ.

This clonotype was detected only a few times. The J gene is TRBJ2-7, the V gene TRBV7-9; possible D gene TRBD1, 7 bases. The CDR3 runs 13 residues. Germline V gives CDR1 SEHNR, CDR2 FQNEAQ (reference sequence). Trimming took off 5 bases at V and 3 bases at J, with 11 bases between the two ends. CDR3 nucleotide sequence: TGTGCCAGCAGCCGGGGGACAGACTACGAGCAGTACTTC. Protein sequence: CASSRGTDYEQYF.

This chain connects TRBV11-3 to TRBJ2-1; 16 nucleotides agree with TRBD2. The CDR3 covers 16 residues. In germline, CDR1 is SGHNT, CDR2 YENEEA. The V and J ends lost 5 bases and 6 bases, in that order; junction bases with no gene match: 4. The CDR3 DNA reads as TGTGCCAGCAGCGCGGGACTAGCGGGAGGGTCCAATGAGCAGTTCTTC. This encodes CASSAGLAGGSNEQFF. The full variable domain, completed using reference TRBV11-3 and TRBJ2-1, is EAGVVQSPRYKIIEKKQPVAFWCNPISGHNTLYWYLQNLGQGPELLIRYENEEAVDDSQLPKDRFSAERLKGVDSTLKIQPAELGDSAVYLCASSAGLAGGSNEQFFGPGTRLTVL.

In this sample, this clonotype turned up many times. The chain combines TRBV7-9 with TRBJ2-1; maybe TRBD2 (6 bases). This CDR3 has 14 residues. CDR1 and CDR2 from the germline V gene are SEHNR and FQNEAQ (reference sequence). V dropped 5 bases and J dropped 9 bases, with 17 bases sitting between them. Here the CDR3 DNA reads TGTGCCAGCAGCCCCCCGGCCGCAGCGGGTGAGCAGTTCTTC. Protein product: CASSPPAAAGEQFF.

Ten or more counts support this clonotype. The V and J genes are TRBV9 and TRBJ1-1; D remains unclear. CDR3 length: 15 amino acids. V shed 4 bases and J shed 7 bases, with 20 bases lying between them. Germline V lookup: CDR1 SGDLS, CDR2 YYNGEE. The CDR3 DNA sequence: TGTGCCAGCAGCCCCCCGTTGAGGGATAATGGTGAAGCTTTCTTT. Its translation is CASSPPLRDNGEAFF.

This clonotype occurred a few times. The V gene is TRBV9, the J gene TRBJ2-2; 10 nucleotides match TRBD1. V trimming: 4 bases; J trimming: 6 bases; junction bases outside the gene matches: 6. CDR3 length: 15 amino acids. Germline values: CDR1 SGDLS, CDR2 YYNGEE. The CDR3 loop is CASSPGQGSAGELFF. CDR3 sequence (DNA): TGTGCCAGCAGCCCGGGACAGGGGTCCGCCGGGGAGCTGTTTTTT.